This TCR beta chain was captured in a study of long-term antiretroviral therapy in people with HIV. Comment on this clone: No antigen is known for it.

Germline-derived CDR1 and CDR2 are SGHRS and YFSETQ. This CDR3 region has 14 residues. J lost 3 bases, V lost 4 bases, and 3 bases had no gene match. It was in the United States that all participants with HIV were treated. The content of samples before DNA extraction was about 1-11 million cryopreserved PBMC. With survey level as its setting, the immunoSEQ assay was v3.0. Only in-frame clones appear in the TCRdb table, and some are missing; sequencing was by immunoSEQ multiplex PCR. Among around 29,000 clones listed, about 93% were seen once. Findings of the study overall: An increase in diversity followed ART, yet levels stayed below transplant donor controls. The study collected no data on ART adherence, viral resistance or therapy changes.

The sample in question was unsorted PBMCs, obtained almost 6.6 years after starting antiretroviral therapy. The TCR was taken from a woman aged 40 to 50 with HIV. The rearrangement links TRBV5-1 to TRBJ1-1, with 10 bases aligning to TRBD1. This CDR3 reads CASSPGQGDTEAFF. The CDR3 region has the DNA TGCGCCAGCAGCCCAGGACAGGGGGACACTGAAGCTTTCTTT.